This TCR beta chain derives from a study of CD8+CD57+ T cells in acquired aplastic anemia. At the level of the study: Sorted cells (CD4+ and CD8+) yielded DNA amounts that averaged 3.2 ug. Study results and limitations: Controls did not differ significantly from patients in CD8+ Simpson's diversity. The study identified more than 25 CD8+ CDR3 sequences shared by patients and controls.

This clonotype was observed a few times. The antigen remains unidentified. The template used for profiling TCR beta VDJ and CDR3 was genomic DNA. TCRdb re-analysed the reads in MiXCR, keeping a single row per CDR3 protein. The table records 40,000 or so distinct CDR3 sequences, around 82% of them present only once. The material sequenced was sorted CD4+, CD8+, or CD8+CD57+ T cells (not recorded which) from PBMCs. The source of this sequence is a human donor in good health, serving as a control.

This chain's CDR3 is CSVVGVDGYTF. Here the CDR3 DNA reads TGCAGCGTTGTCGGGGTGGATGGCTACACCTTC. The V call is TRBV29-1, the J call TRBJ1-2; no firm D call. CDR3 length: 11 residues. Looked up from germline, CDR1 is SQVTM and CDR2 is ANQGSEA. V lost 4 bases and J 6 bases, leaving 9 bases between the germline ends.